This TCR beta chain was observed in a study of cytomegalovirus exposure and HLA in healthy donors. A note on this clone: Its antigen is unknown.

Study findings and constraints: The study had only CMV serostatus as immune exposure information.

PCR used 60 Vbeta primers and 13 Jbeta primers. The protocol was immunoSEQ multiplex PCR, while the TCRdb copy is restricted to in-frame clones and leaves out a portion. The data hold approximately 160,000 clones, with approximately 80% observed a single time. The CDR3 contains 16 residues. V shed 1 base and J 6 bases; nucleotides not matched to a gene: 10. Per germline, CDR1 MDHEN and CDR2 SYDVKM. The chain is built from TRBV28 and TRBJ1-2, with TRBD1 identical over 8 bases. Material: PBMCs. This clonotype was sampled from a young woman in good health and CMV-seronegative. The CDR3 nucleotides read TGTGCCAGCAGTTTATTGGTGGTGGCAGGGGGCAATGGCTACACCTTC. Translated: CASSLLVVAGGNGYTF.